This note documents a single T cell receptor beta chain sequence. As yet, its antigen is unknown. One entry per CDR3 protein results from TCRdb running MiXCR on the 5' RACE reads. The data show about 150,000 distinct CDR3 sequences, 30% to 35% seen once. This CDR3 region has 12 residues. Germline V lookup: CDR1 MNHNS, CDR2 SASEGT. Trimming cost V 7 bases and J 9 bases, with 10 bases left between them. The sample comes from a study of CD8 T cells in ankylosing spondylitis. General study findings and limits: Significantly higher representation of disease-linked clones was reported for matched ankylosing spondylitis synovial fluid.

This TCR was recovered from a male donor with ankylosing spondylitis. The genes are TRBV6-1 and TRBJ1-6; no clear D. Specimen: synovial fluid, either unsorted or a sorted T cell fraction (not recorded which). The CDR3 nucleotides read TGTGCCAGCATGAATCTGCTTTCACCCCTCCACTTT. It is translated as CASMNLLSPLHF.